The clone carrying this T cell receptor beta chain occurred a few times. This sample was taken from a study of blood T cell repertoires in COVID-19. Background on the study: Samples came from the United States, Italy and Spain, spanning acute and convalescent COVID-19.

Libraries were prepared by immunoSEQ multiplex PCR; TCRdb keeps only in-frame clonotypes and omits some of them. The table includes roughly 97,000 clones, 87% detected once. This CDR3 is 14 amino acids long. From germline, CDR1 is LGHDT and CDR2 YNNKEL (reference sequence). The germline V and J ends were trimmed by 6 bases and 1 base, with 12 bases remaining between them. This receptor was obtained from a man in his fifties with acute or convalescent COVID-19. V is TRBV3-1 (or the pseudogene TRBV3-2) and J is TRBJ1-1; unclear D gene. The specimen sequenced was peripheral blood. CDR3 DNA: TGTGCCAGCAGTTCCCAACAGCAGAACACTGAAGCTTTCTTT. Translating gives CASSSQQQNTEAFF.